These 30 T cell receptor beta chains were all obtained from the same sample, sequenced in a study of cytomegalovirus exposure and HLA in healthy donors. Data came from immunoSEQ multiplex PCR; TCRdb stores just in-frame clones and leaves some out. There are 150,000 or so clones in the sample; about 89% occur only once, and 2% to 3% lies in the top ten. The specimen sequenced was PBMCs. The source is a man aged 18 to 35 in good health and CMV-seropositive.

The chain recombines TRBV27 with TRBJ2-7, with 10 bases aligning to TRBD1. This CDR3 spans 16 amino acids. V dropped 4 bases and J dropped 7; count of bases not matched to a gene: 13. Germline-derived CDR1 and CDR2 are MNHEY and SMNVEV (reference sequence). The CDR3 region is CASSSPPGTGAREQYF. CDR3 coding DNA: TGTGCCAGCAGTTCGCCCCCCGGGACAGGGGCGAGAGAGCAGTACTTC.

The rearrangement links TRBV10-3 to TRBJ2-3; 13 bases match TRBD2. The ends lost 9 bases at V and 2 bases at J; junction bases unmatched: 8. The CDR3 extends over 16 amino acids. CDR1 and CDR2 from the germline V gene are ENHRY and SYGVKD. The CDR3 region is CAIGWTSGGPTDTQYF. Written as DNA, the CDR3 is TGTGCCATTGGCTGGACTAGCGGGGGACCCACAGATACGCAGTATTTT.

The chain carries TRBV6-6 and TRBJ2-7, with D possibly matching TRBD2 (5 bases). Trimming pared 6 bases from V and 2 bases from J, leaving 11 bases between. Germline lookup yields CDR1 MNHNY and CDR2 SVGAGI (reference sequence). CDR3 size: 13 residues. The CDR3 reads CASRGPGAYEQYF. The CDR3 DNA reads as TGTGCCAGCAGAGGTCCCGGGGCCTACGAGCAGTACTTC.

This clone was detected only a few times. The V gene is TRBV4-1, the J gene TRBJ2-5; TRBD1 matches 7 bases. The germline V gene has CDR1 MGHRA and CDR2 YSYEKL. This CDR3 comprises 14 residues. Trimming cost V 1 base and J 5 bases; bases outside gene matches: 4. CDR3 DNA sequence: TGCGCCAGCAGCCAAGGACAGGGCCCGGAGACCCAGTACTTC. This codes for CASSQGQGPETQYF.

The chain carries TRBV19 and TRBJ1-1, with D unclear. Germline CDR1 is LNHDA and CDR2 is SQIVND (reference sequence). V lost 5 bases and J 3 bases, leaving 13 bases between the germline ends. The CDR3 is 14 amino acids. CDR3 residues: CASSASFGDTEAFF. The CDR3 coding sequence is TGTGCCAGTAGTGCTAGTTTCGGGGACACTGAAGCTTTCTTT.

CDR3 residues: CASSLLAGVLIPSTDTQYF. DNA for the CDR3: TGTGCCAGCAGTTTACTAGCGGGTGTCCTTATTCCTAGCACAGATACGCAGTATTTT. V usage is TRBV28 and J usage is TRBJ2-3; 8 bases agree with TRBD2. The CDR3 has 19 amino acids. The germline V gene encodes CDR1 MDHEN and CDR2 SYDVKM. Losses at the gene ends were 2 bases for V and 0 bases for J; bases not matched to a gene: 13.

V and J are TRBV6-1 and TRBJ2-4; 7 bases agree with TRBD1. This CDR3 spans 19 amino acids. J lost 0 bases, V lost 4 bases, and 15 bases had no gene match. Germline V CDR1 and CDR2: MNHNS, SASEGT. The CDR3 DNA sequence: TGTGCCAGCAGTGGTACGGGACAGATTCTTACCCCAGCCAAAAACATTCAGTACTTC. This translates into CASSGTGQILTPAKNIQYF.

This chain joins TRBV9 and TRBJ2-1; D may be TRBD2 (5 bases). Germline CDR1 and CDR2: SGDLS and YYNGEE. This CDR3 spans 15 amino acids. V was pared by 2 bases and J by 7 bases, with 16 bases between. As DNA, the CDR3 is TGTGCCAGCAGCGTCAGCGGAAGCCCCTTTAATGAGCAGTTCTTC. This encodes CASSVSGSPFNEQFF.

The table lists this clone with a count of one. This chain uses TRBV7-2 with TRBJ2-2; D call uncertain. Germline V gene sequence: CDR1 SGHTA, CDR2 FQGNSA. The V end lost 7 bases, the J end lost 7 bases, and 10 bases lay between the germline ends. The CDR3 loop spans 12 amino acids. The CDR3: CASNLVGGELFF. CDR3 DNA: TGTGCCAGCAACCTAGTTGGCGGGGAGCTGTTTTTT. Combining the CDR3 with reference TRBV7-2 and TRBJ2-2 gives the whole variable domain GAGVSQSPSNKVTEKGKDVELRCDPISGHTALYWYRQSLGQGLEFLIYFQGNSAPDKSGLPSDRFSAERTGGSVSTLTIQRTQQEDSAVYLCASNLVGGELFFGEGSRLTVL.

The CDR3, as DNA: TGTGCCAGCAGCTTCCCTTCTTGGGCTACTTCACCCCTCCACTTT. It specifies CASSFPSWATSPLHF. V and J are TRBV5-8 and TRBJ1-6; D gene ambiguous. The length of the CDR3 is 15 residues. Per germline, CDR1 SGHTS and CDR2 YDEGEE. Trimming took off 2 bases at V and 9 bases at J, with 15 bases between the two ends. Variable domain in full (rest from reference TRBV5-8 and TRBJ1-6): EAGVTQSPTHLIKTRGQQATLRCSPISGHTSVYWYQQALGLGLQFLLWYDEGEERNRGNFPPRFSGRQFPNYSSELNVNALELEDSALYLCASSFPSWATSPLHFGNGTRLTVT.

The chain has TRBV4-1 and TRBJ1-2; the D is unclear. Germline V gene data show CDR1 as MGHRA and CDR2 as YSYEKL. This CDR3 is 12 amino acids long. V was cut by 3 bases and J by 4 bases, with 6 bases left in between. The CDR3 here is CASSHDFYGYTF. The DNA for the CDR3 is TGCGCCAGCAGCCACGACTTCTATGGCTACACCTTC.

The V and J genes are TRBV6-6 and TRBJ2-7; D is possibly TRBD2 (5 bases). The CDR3 has 13 residues. The germline V gene encodes CDR1 MNHNY and CDR2 SVGAGI (reference sequence). The germline V and J ends were trimmed by 2 bases and 5 bases, with 10 bases remaining between them. CDR3 sequence reads: CASSYAPGDEQYF. Here the CDR3 DNA reads TGTGCCAGCAGTTACGCACCCGGGGACGAGCAGTACTTC.

This chain uses TRBV27 with TRBJ2-5, with D possibly being TRBD2 (6 bases). From germline, CDR1 is MNHEY and CDR2 SMNVEV (reference sequence). This CDR3 has 14 amino acids. Trimming pared 8 bases from V and 2 bases from J, leaving 15 bases between. The CDR3 here is CASSGGAAQETQYF. CDR3 in DNA: TGTGCCAGCTCTGGCGGGGCGGCTCAAGAGACCCAGTACTTC.

CDR3 nucleotide sequence: TGTGCCAGCAGTTTAAGGGGTGGGGAAGCTTTCTTT. Its protein product is CASSLRGGEAFF. This chain joins TRBV27 and TRBJ1-1; possible D gene TRBD1, 5 bases. Trimming shortened V by 2 bases and J by 8 bases, and 9 bases separated the two germline ends. The CDR3 runs to 12 residues. Germline loops: CDR1 MNHEY, CDR2 SMNVEV (reference sequence).

The chain recombines TRBV29-1 with TRBJ2-1; 7 bases map to TRBD1. The V gene's germline CDR1 is SQVTM and CDR2 ANQGSEA. CDR3 length: 15 amino acids. V was clipped by 5 bases and J by 3 bases; unmatched bases: 10. The CDR3 DNA follows: TGCAGCGTTTCTATCGACAGGGCGAGCTACAATGAGCAGTTCTTC. Residues: CSVSIDRASYNEQFF.

The DNA for the CDR3 is TGTGCCAGCAGCACCCGCGACTCAAACAATCAGCCCCAGCATTTT. Its protein is CASSTRDSNNQPQHF. This chain links TRBV5-5 with TRBJ1-5, with D unclear. Germline lookup yields CDR1 SGHKS and CDR2 YYEKEE (reference sequence). V was shortened by 4 bases and J by 3 bases, with 14 bases between the two germline ends. CDR3 length equals 15 residues.

The V and J genes are TRBV4-2 and TRBJ2-3, with 8 bases lining up with TRBD2. CDR3 size: 16 residues. The germline CDR1 and CDR2 sequences are LGHNA and YNFKEQ. The V and J ends lost 3 bases and 7 bases, in that order; junction bases with no gene match: 12. In nucleotides, the CDR3 is TGTGCCAGCAGCCAGGACTGGGGACTAGTCGTAAATACGCAGTATTTT. Its protein is CASSQDWGLVVNTQYF.

The rearrangement links TRBV9 to TRBJ1-1; TRBD1 might be the D (6 bases). From germline, CDR1 is SGDLS and CDR2 YYNGEE. Trimming pared 4 bases from V and 4 bases from J, leaving 11 bases between. The CDR3 totals 13 residues. CDR3 sequence reads: CASSPTGFTEAFF. The CDR3 DNA reads as TGTGCCAGCAGCCCGACAGGATTCACTGAAGCTTTCTTT. Filled out from reference TRBV9 and TRBJ1-1, the complete variable domain reads DSGVTQTPKHLITATGQRVTLRCSPRSGDLSVYWYQQSLDQGLQFLIQYYNGEERAKGNILERFSAQQFPDLHSELNLSSLELGDSALYFCASSPTGFTEAFFGQGTRLTVV.

The chain couples TRBV30 to TRBJ1-1; TRBD1 is a possible D gene (6 bases). This CDR3 has 13 residues. With 0 bases removed from V and 11 bases from J, the gap between germline ends came to 16 bases. Per the germline V gene, CDR1 is GTSNPN and CDR2 is SVGIG (reference sequence). The CDR3 here is CAWSVGGRSSAFF. For the CDR3, the DNA is TGTGCCTGGAGTGTGGGGGGGCGTTCGAGTGCTTTCTTT.

The chain employs TRBV18 and TRBJ2-7, with D hard to call. Germline loops: CDR1 KGHSH, CDR2 LQKENI. The CDR3 consists of 13 residues. The ends were cut back, 3 bases at V and 3 bases at J, with 9 bases in the middle. The CDR3 is CASSPVRSYEQYF. The CDR3 DNA sequence: TGTGCCAGCTCACCGGTACGGAGCTACGAGCAGTACTTC. The complete variable domain, with remaining parts taken from reference TRBV18 and TRBJ2-7, reads NAGVMQNPRHLVRRRGQEARLRCSPMKGHSHVYWYRQLPEEGLKFMVYLQKENIIDESGMPKERFSAEFPKEGPSILRIQQVVRGDSAAYFCASSPVRSYEQYFGPGTRLTVT.

The CDR3 DNA follows: TGTGCCAGCAGCCAGCGACTAGCGGGACTCACCGGGGAGCTGTTTTTT. This sequence encodes CASSQRLAGLTGELFF. The chain has TRBV7-2 and TRBJ2-2, with 11 bases lining up with TRBD2. Per germline, CDR1 SGHTA and CDR2 FQGNSA. This CDR3 comprises 16 residues. The junction had 6 bases not matched to a gene; V was cut back by 5 bases and J by 4 bases.

The rearrangement uses TRBV27 and TRBJ2-7; D is perhaps TRBD1 (6 bases). CDR3 length: 14 residues. CDR1 and CDR2 from the germline V gene are MNHEY and SMNVEV (reference sequence). Between the trimmed V and J ends, which lost 4 bases and 4 bases, there was a span of 14 bases. The CDR3 spells CASSWVGGQYEQYF. In DNA form, the CDR3 reads TGTGCCAGCAGTTGGGTAGGGGGACAATACGAGCAGTACTTC.

The V call is TRBV27, the J call TRBJ1-5; TRBD1 is a possible D gene (6 bases). This CDR3 spans 15 amino acids. With 2 bases removed from V and 6 bases from J, the gap between germline ends came to 14 bases. The germline V gene encodes CDR1 MNHEY and CDR2 SMNVEV (reference sequence). CDR3 sequence reads: CASSLRGGRTQPQHF. Here the CDR3 DNA reads TGTGCCAGCAGTTTAAGGGGGGGGAGGACTCAGCCCCAGCATTTT.

The rearrangement joins TRBV28 to TRBJ2-3; weak D call: TRBD1 (5 bases). This CDR3 has 13 amino acids. In germline, CDR1 is MDHEN, CDR2 SYDVKM. Trimming took 8 bases from V and 0 from J, leaving 9 bases between them. This CDR3 is CASQTDSTDTQYF. In DNA form, the CDR3 reads TGTGCCAGCCAGACAGATAGCACAGATACGCAGTATTTT.

V usage is TRBV28 and J usage is TRBJ2-7; TRBD1 aligns across 9 bases. Germline CDR1 MDHEN, CDR2 SYDVKM. CDR3 length: 16 amino acids. J was trimmed by 11 bases and V by 3 bases; bases with no gene match: 17. The CDR3 DNA reads TGTGCCAGCAGTTTGGGAGGGGGACAGGGAGGACGGCGTGAGTACTTC. Translating it yields CASSLGGGQGGRREYF. Using reference TRBV28 and TRBJ2-7 for the parts outside the CDR3, the full variable domain is DVKVTQSSRYLVKRTGEKVFLECVQDMDHENMFWYRQDPGLGLRLIYFSYDVKMKEKGDIPEGYSVSREKKERFSLILESASTNQTSMYLCASSLGGGQGGRREYFGPGTRLTVT.

The rearrangement joins TRBV7-9 to TRBJ1-4; D is uncertain. The CDR3 has 15 residues. Looked up from germline, CDR1 is SEHNR and CDR2 is FQNEAQ (reference sequence). Trimming cost V 0 bases and J 4 bases, with 9 bases left between them. In nucleotides, the CDR3 is TGTGCCAGCAGCTTAGCGTATACTTTTAATGAAAAACTGTTTTTT. This sequence encodes CASSLAYTFNEKLFF.

The chain combines TRBV25-1 with TRBJ2-2; 8 bases agree with TRBD1. The CDR3 is 15 amino acids. From germline, CDR1 is MGHDK and CDR2 SYGVNS. V was pared by 2 bases and J by 5 bases, with 4 bases of the junction left unmatched. CDR3 DNA: TGTGCCAGCAGTGAAAGGTGGGACAGGACCGGGGAGCTGTTTTTT. Residues: CASSERWDRTGELFF.

This CDR3 reads CSVEDSTYEQYF. The CDR3, as DNA: TGCAGCGTTGAAGACAGTACCTACGAGCAGTACTTC. The V gene is TRBV29-1, the J gene TRBJ2-7; D ambiguous. The CDR3 runs 12 residues. The V and J ends lost 0 bases and 2 bases respectively, with 5 bases between them. Germline CDR1 SQVTM, CDR2 ANQGSEA.

V is TRBV6-5 and J is TRBJ2-1, with TRBD2 identical over 15 bases. V lost 4 bases, J lost 9 bases, and 7 bases stayed unmatched. From germline, CDR1 is MNHEY and CDR2 SVGAGI. The CDR3 contains 16 residues. CDR3 residues: CASSFPGLAGGVEQFF. As DNA, the CDR3 is TGTGCCAGCAGTTTCCCGGGACTAGCGGGAGGTGTTGAGCAGTTCTTC.

The chain joins TRBV28 to TRBJ1-1, with TRBD1 identical over 8 bases. The CDR3 runs 14 residues. The germline V gene has CDR1 MDHEN and CDR2 SYDVKM. Losses at the gene ends were 6 bases for V and 3 bases for J; bases not matched to a gene: 6. The chain's CDR3 is CASRNYRGDTEAFF. CDR3 nucleotide sequence: TGTGCCAGCAGAAACTACAGGGGGGACACTGAAGCTTTCTTT.